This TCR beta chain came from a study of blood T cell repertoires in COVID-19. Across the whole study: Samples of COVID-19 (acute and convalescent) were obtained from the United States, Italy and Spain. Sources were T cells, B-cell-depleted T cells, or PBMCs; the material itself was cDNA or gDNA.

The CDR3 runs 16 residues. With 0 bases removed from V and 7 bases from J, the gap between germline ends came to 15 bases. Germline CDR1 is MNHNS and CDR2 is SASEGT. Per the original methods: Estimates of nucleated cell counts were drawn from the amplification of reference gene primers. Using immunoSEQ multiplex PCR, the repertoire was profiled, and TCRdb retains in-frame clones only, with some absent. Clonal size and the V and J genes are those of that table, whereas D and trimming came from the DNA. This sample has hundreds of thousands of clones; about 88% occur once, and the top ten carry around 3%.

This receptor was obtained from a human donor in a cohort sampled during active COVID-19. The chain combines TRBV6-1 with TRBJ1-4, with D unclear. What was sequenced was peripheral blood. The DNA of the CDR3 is TGTGCCAGCAGTGAAGCCCCGGGAGAGGACCGTGAAAAACTGTTTTTT. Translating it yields CASSEAPGEDREKLFF.